The present T cell receptor (beta chain) was sequenced within a study of T cells in localized non-small cell lung cancer. Study-wide points: Across samples, adjacent lung featured a median roughly 61 of the top 100 tumor clones. The greatest T cell clonality was found in uninvolved adjacent lung (higher than in tumor). A raised T cell density in blood coincided with lengthier overall survival. Only one tumor region went through sequencing, so heterogeneity may still be there.

Deletions cut 0 bases from V and 5 bases from J, with 13 bases between. This CDR3 region has 15 residues. Per the germline V gene, CDR1 is SGDLS and CDR2 is YYNGEE. Libraries were prepared by immunoSEQ multiplex PCR; TCRdb keeps only in-frame clonotypes and omits some of them. There are some 2,600 clones in the sample; 25% to 30% occur only once, and 9% to 15% lies in the top ten. This clone was seen a handful of times. No antigen is known for it. The sequence derives from a man aged 18-49 years with stage I lung adenocarcinoma. V gene TRBV9 combines with J gene TRBJ2-3; D unresolved. The sample in question was lung tumor tissue, obtained before any cancer treatment. The CDR3 sequence is CASSVAITTVDTQYF. CDR3 in DNA: TGTGCCAGCAGCGTAGCGATCACGACCGTAGATACGCAGTATTTT.